These 17 T cell receptor beta chains share one sample of origin, sequenced in a study of Tregs in tolerant kidney transplant recipients. Method: immunoSEQ multiplex PCR; TCRdb's copy keeps in-frame clones and lacks some. The sample carries approximately 47,000 clones, roughly 90% recorded once. Related graft donors supplied nonmyeloablative bone marrow transplants, and mixed chimerism was transient. The sample consisted of CD8+ T cells from blood (PBMCs), taken 12 months after the transplant. Receptors originate from a human patient who received a combined kidney and bone marrow transplant. Some T cells may arise from the graft donor.

The chain couples TRBV9 to TRBJ2-7, with D possibly TRBD1 on 6 matching bases. V shed 5 bases and J shed 3 bases, with 9 bases lying between them. In germline, CDR1 is SGDLS, CDR2 YYNGEE. This CDR3 comprises 12 residues. Written as DNA, the CDR3 is TGTGCCAGCAGTCAGGGGAACTACGAGCAGTACTTC. It codes for CASSQGNYEQYF. Together with reference TRBV9 and TRBJ2-7, the CDR3 gives the full variable domain: DSGVTQTPKHLITATGQRVTLRCSPRSGDLSVYWYQQSLDQGLQFLIQYYNGEERAKGNILERFSAQQFPDLHSELNLSSLELGDSALYFCASSQGNYEQYFGPGTRLTVT.

This clone has a handful of counts. This sequence joins TRBV12-5 and TRBJ2-5; the D is unclear. The germline V gene encodes CDR1 LGHNT and CDR2 FRNRAP. V shed 5 bases and J shed 4 bases, with 8 bases lying between them. CDR3 size: 12 residues. CDR3 coding DNA: TGTGCTAGTGGTCCCAACAGAGAGACCCAGTACTTC. Amino acid sequence: CASGPNRETQYF.

The chain links TRBV6-4 to TRBJ1-4; 7 nucleotides agree with TRBD1. V trimming: 7 bases; J trimming: 7 bases; junction bases outside the gene matches: 18. The CDR3 runs 17 residues. The germline gives CDR1 MRHNA, CDR2 SNTAGT. The CDR3 loop reads CASTLYRDRGRGEKLFF. CDR3 DNA sequence: TGTGCCAGCACCCTTTACCGGGACAGAGGACGTGGTGAAAAACTGTTTTTT.

In this sample, this clone turned up a few times. The V call is TRBV13, the J call TRBJ1-6, with 9 bases aligning to TRBD1. The ends lost 6 bases at V and 7 bases at J; junction bases unmatched: 1. The germline V gene encodes CDR1 PRHDT and CDR2 FYEKMQ (reference sequence). The CDR3 is 13 amino acids. The CDR3, as DNA: TGTGCCAGCAGGACAGGGGGGAATTCACCCCTCCACTTT. It is translated as CASRTGGNSPLHF. Based on the CDR3 plus reference TRBV13 and TRBJ1-6, the full variable domain is AAGVIQSPRHLIKEKRETATLKCYPIPRHDTVYWYQQGPGQDPQFLISFYEKMQSDKGSIPDRFSAQQFSDYHSELNMSSLELGDSALYFCASRTGGNSPLHFGNGTRLTVT.

CDR3: CASSFWFRRDRPSYGYTF. The CDR3 region has the DNA TGTGCCAGCAGTTTTTGGTTCCGAAGGGACAGACCAAGCTATGGCTACACCTTC. V is TRBV28 and J is TRBJ1-2, with 7 bases identical to TRBD1. The CDR3 spans 18 residues. With V trimmed by 3 bases and J by 4 bases, 17 bases remained unmatched. Germline lookup yields CDR1 MDHEN and CDR2 SYDVKM.

The V and J genes are TRBV5-6 and TRBJ1-2, with 7 bases fitting TRBD1. The ends lost 4 bases at V and 3 bases at J; junction bases unmatched: 9. The CDR3 contains 15 residues. Germline V gene lookup returns CDR1 SGHDT and CDR2 YYEEEE. The CDR3 DNA sequence: TGTGCCAGCAGCCCAGGGACAGTTGGGCACTATGGCTACACCTTC. This encodes CASSPGTVGHYGYTF.

The chain couples TRBV7-2 to TRBJ2-5; TRBD2 aligns across 13 bases. This CDR3 region has 15 residues. The V segment lost 7 bases and the J segment 7 bases; nucleotides outside the gene matches: 9. Looked up from germline, CDR1 is SGHTA and CDR2 is FQGNSA. The CDR3 DNA follows: TGTGCCAGCACCCGACTAGCGGGGGGAGGTGTGACCCAGTACTTC. Translating it yields CASTRLAGGGVTQYF.

The J gene is TRBJ2-7, the V gene TRBV5-4, with 8 bases that match TRBD2. The trim removed 2 bases at V and 3 bases at J, leaving 4 bases unmatched. The CDR3 runs to 14 residues. Germline V gives CDR1 SGHNT, CDR2 YYREEE (reference sequence). The CDR3, as DNA: TGTGCCAGCAGCTTTGGGACTAGTAACTACGAGCAGTACTTC. Encoded protein: CASSFGTSNYEQYF. The variable domain in full, completed from reference TRBV5-4 and TRBJ2-7, reads ETGVTQSPTHLIKTRGQQVTLRCSSQSGHNTVSWYQQALGQGPQFIFQYYREEENGRGNFPPRFSGLQFPNYSSELNVNALELDDSALYLCASSFGTSNYEQYFGPGTRLTVT.

The chain links TRBV19 to TRBJ2-7; perhaps TRBD1 as D (6 bases). CDR3 length: 11 residues. Germline V gives CDR1 LNHDA, CDR2 SQIVND (reference sequence). The V end lost 10 bases, the J end lost 3 bases, and 10 bases lay between the germline ends. The CDR3: CATGQIYEQYF. The CDR3 nucleotides read TGTGCCACAGGACAGATCTACGAGCAGTACTTC.

The chain links TRBV30 to TRBJ2-3, with TRBD2 identical over 10 bases. The CDR3 covers 16 residues. The V gene end was trimmed by 1 base and the J gene end by 3 bases; junction bases not matched to a gene: 7. Germline CDR1 GTSNPN, CDR2 SVGIG (reference sequence). The CDR3: CAWSGFKRGGTDTQYF. In nucleotides, the CDR3 is TGTGCCTGGAGTGGGTTTAAGCGGGGGGGGACAGATACGCAGTATTTT. The full variable domain, with the rest looked up from reference TRBV30 and TRBJ2-3, is SQTIHQWPATLVQPVGSPLSLECTVEGTSNPNLYWYRQAAGRGLQLLFYSVGIGQISSEVPQNLSASRPQDRQFILSSKKLLLSDSGFYLCAWSGFKRGGTDTQYFGPGTRLTVL.

This clone was counted once. The CDR3 sequence: CASSDQGVYYNEQFF. The CDR3 DNA reads TGTGCCAGCAGCGATCAGGGGGTCTACTACAATGAGCAGTTCTTC. The chain combines TRBV5-5 with TRBJ2-1; 7 positions agree with TRBD1. The CDR3 length is 15 residues. V lost 4 bases to trimming and J lost 3 bases; unmatched junction nucleotides: 7. Germline loops: CDR1 SGHKS, CDR2 YYEKEE (reference sequence).

The chain joins TRBV5-4 to TRBJ2-7; 11 nucleotides align to TRBD1. Germline trimming cut 2 bases from V and 6 bases from J; bases unmatched to any gene: 4. The CDR3 runs to 14 residues. Per germline, CDR1 SGHNT and CDR2 YYREEE (reference sequence). The CDR3 sequence is CASSFGQGASEQYF. Written as DNA, the CDR3 is TGTGCCAGCAGCTTCGGACAGGGGGCGAGCGAGCAGTACTTC.

This clone showed up just once. The CDR3 coding sequence is TGTGCCAGAAGCTTGAATGTAGCGGGAGGGACCCAAGAGACCCAGTACTTC. Translated: CARSLNVAGGTQETQYF. V usage is TRBV5-3 and J usage is TRBJ2-5, with 11 nucleotides matching TRBD2. TRBV5-3 is annotated as an ORF whose role is uncertain. The CDR3 has 17 amino acids. Losses at the gene ends were 1 base for V and 1 base for J; bases not matched to a gene: 6.

The CDR3 region is CASSVGDSNQPQHF. CDR3 in DNA: TGTGCCAGCAGCGTAGGAGACAGTAATCAGCCCCAGCATTTT. V usage is TRBV9 and J usage is TRBJ1-5; D perhaps matches TRBD1 (5 bases). Between the trimmed V and J ends, which lost 0 bases and 4 bases, there was a span of 8 bases. Germline CDR1 is SGDLS and CDR2 is YYNGEE. This CDR3 has 14 amino acids.

The rearrangement links TRBV9 to TRBJ2-7, with TRBD1 as a possible D gene (6 bases). Germline CDR1 SGDLS, CDR2 YYNGEE. The CDR3 is made up of 13 amino acids. The V gene lost 3 bases and the J gene lost 6 bases, with 13 bases spanning the gap. The CDR3 sequence is CASSAATGFEQYF. CDR3 sequence (DNA): TGTGCCAGCAGCGCCGCAACAGGGTTCGAGCAGTACTTC.

The rearrangement uses TRBV27 and TRBJ2-5; 9 bases are a match to TRBD1. V gave up 6 bases and J gave up 4 bases; unmatched junction bases: 6. The CDR3 spans 14 residues. CDR1 and CDR2 from the germline V gene are MNHEY and SMNVEV (reference sequence). For the CDR3, the DNA is TGTGCCAGCAGCCTCGGGACAGGGCCAGAGACCCAGTACTTC. Translating it yields CASSLGTGPETQYF.

The rearrangement joins TRBV9 to TRBJ2-2; possible D gene TRBD2, 6 bases. The germline V gene has CDR1 SGDLS and CDR2 YYNGEE. The CDR3 spans 13 residues. The ends were cut back, 5 bases at V and 7 bases at J, with 12 bases in the middle. The CDR3 nucleotides are TGTGCCAGCAGAATAGCGGACGGCGGGGAGCTGTTTTTT. This codes for CASRIADGGELFF.